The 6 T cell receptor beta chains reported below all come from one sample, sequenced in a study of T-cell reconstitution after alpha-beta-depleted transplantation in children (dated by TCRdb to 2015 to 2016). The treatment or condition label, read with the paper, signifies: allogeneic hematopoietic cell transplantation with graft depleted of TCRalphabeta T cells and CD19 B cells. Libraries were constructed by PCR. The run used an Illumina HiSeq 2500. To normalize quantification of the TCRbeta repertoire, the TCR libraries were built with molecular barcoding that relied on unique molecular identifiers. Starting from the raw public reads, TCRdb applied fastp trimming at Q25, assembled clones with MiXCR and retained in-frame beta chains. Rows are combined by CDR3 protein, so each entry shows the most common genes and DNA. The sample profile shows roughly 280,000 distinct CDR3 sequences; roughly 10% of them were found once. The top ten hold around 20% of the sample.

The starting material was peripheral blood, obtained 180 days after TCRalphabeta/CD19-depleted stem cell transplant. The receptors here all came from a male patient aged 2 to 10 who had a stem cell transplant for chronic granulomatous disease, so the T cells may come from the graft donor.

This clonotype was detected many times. The CDR3: CASSFRGKMGHTDTQYF. CDR3 DNA sequence: TGTGCCAGCAGTTTTCGAGGGAAGATGGGACACACAGATACGCAGTATTTT. J is TRBJ2-3 and V is TRBV12-3 or TRBV12-4, with a weak D call TRBD1 (6 bases). The CDR3 has 17 residues. With 3 bases removed from V and 2 bases from J, the gap between germline ends came to 18 bases.

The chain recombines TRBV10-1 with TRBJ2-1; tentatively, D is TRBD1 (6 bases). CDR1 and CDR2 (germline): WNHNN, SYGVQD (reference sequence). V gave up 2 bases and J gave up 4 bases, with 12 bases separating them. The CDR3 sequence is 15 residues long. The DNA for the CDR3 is TGCGCCAGCAGTGAGATGGACAGCCCGTACAATGAGCAGTTCTTC. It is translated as CASSEMDSPYNEQFF.

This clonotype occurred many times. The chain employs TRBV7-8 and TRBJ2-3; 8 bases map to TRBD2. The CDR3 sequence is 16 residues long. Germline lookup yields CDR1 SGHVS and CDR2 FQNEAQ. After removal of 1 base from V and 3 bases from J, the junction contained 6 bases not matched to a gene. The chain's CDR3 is CASSLVLAGLTDTQYF. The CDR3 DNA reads TGTGCCAGCAGCTTAGTGCTAGCGGGCCTTACAGATACGCAGTATTTT. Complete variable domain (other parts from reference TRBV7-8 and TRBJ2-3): GAGVSQSPRYKVAKRGQDVALRCDPISGHVSLFWYQQALGQGPEFLTYFQNEAQLDKSGLPSDRFFAERPEGSVSTLKIQRTQQEDSAVYLCASSLVLAGLTDTQYFGPGTRLTVL.

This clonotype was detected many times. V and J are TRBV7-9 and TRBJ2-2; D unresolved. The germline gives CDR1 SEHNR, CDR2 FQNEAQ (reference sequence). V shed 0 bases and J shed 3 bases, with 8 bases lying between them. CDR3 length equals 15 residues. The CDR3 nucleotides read TGTGCCAGCAGCTTAGCCCACTCGTACACCGGGGAGCTGTTTTTT. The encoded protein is CASSLAHSYTGELFF.

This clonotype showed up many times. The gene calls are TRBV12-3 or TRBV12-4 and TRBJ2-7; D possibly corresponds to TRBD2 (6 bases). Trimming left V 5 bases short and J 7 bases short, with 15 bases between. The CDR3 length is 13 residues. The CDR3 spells CASSIRLVGEQYF. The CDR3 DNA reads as TGTGCCAGCAGTATAAGACTAGTCGGGGAGCAGTACTTC.

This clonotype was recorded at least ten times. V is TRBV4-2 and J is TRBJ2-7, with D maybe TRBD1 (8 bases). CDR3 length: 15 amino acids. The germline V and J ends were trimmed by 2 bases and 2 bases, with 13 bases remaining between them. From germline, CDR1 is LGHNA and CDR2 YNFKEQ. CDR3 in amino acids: CASSQTGGGAYEQYF. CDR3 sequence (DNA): TGTGCCAGCAGCCAAACAGGGGGAGGGGCCTACGAGCAGTACTTC.